The 10 T cell receptor beta chains below come from one sample, sequenced in a study of T cell responses to AZD1222 COVID-19 vaccine. Produced via immunoSEQ multiplex PCR; TCRdb's table is partial and in-frame only. The data hold roughly 70,000 clones, with under 90% observed a single time. The sample was peripheral blood, taken 28 days after the second AZD1222 dose. Source of these receptors: an adult who received the AZD1222 COVID-19 vaccine.

Only a few counts were recorded for this clone. The chain has TRBV7-8 and TRBJ2-7, with D maybe TRBD1 (5 bases). Germline V gene sequence: CDR1 SGHVS, CDR2 FQNEAQ. CDR3 size: 15 residues. Trimming cost V 1 base and J 5 bases, with 15 bases left between them. This chain's CDR3 is CASSLEGRELDEQYF. The DNA for the CDR3 is TGTGCCAGCAGCTTAGAGGGCAGGGAATTAGACGAGCAGTACTTC.

The chain joins TRBV10-3 to TRBJ1-3, with TRBD1 matching 7 bases. This CDR3 spans 16 amino acids. Per germline, CDR1 ENHRY and CDR2 SYGVKD. The trim removed 2 bases at V and 2 bases at J, leaving 6 bases unmatched. The CDR3, as DNA: TGTGCCATCAGTGAGACACAGGGGAGGGCTGGAAACACCATATATTTT. It specifies CAISETQGRAGNTIYF.

This clone was seen a few times. The chain links TRBV10-3 to TRBJ1-6; 7 bases agree with TRBD1. The V and J ends lost 11 bases and 0 bases, in that order; junction bases with no gene match: 7. Germline CDR1 and CDR2: ENHRY and SYGVKD. The CDR3 spans 15 residues. CDR3 nucleotide sequence: TGTGCCTCACGGACAGGAAGCTCCTATAATTCACCCCTCCACTTT. This encodes CASRTGSSYNSPLHF.

The V call is TRBV5-4, the J call TRBJ1-2; weak D call: TRBD1 (6 bases). The CDR3 extends over 16 amino acids. Per the germline V gene, CDR1 is SGHNT and CDR2 is YYREEE (reference sequence). V lost 4 bases to trimming and J lost 4 bases, with 20 bases between them. In nucleotides, the CDR3 is TGTGCCAGCAGCCCGCAAGAAGGGGGTTTGAGCTATGGCTACACCTTC. This gives the protein CASSPQEGGLSYGYTF.

This clone was observed a single time. The CDR3 protein is CASSASGDRGRRGANVLTF. Here the CDR3 DNA reads TGTGCCAGCAGCGCCAGTGGGGACAGGGGGCGTAGAGGGGCCAACGTCCTGACTTTC. The rearrangement uses TRBV9 and TRBJ2-6; the match to TRBD1 covers 12 bases. This CDR3 contains 19 residues. Per the germline V gene, CDR1 is SGDLS and CDR2 is YYNGEE. V lost 3 bases and J lost 4; bases outside the gene matches: 11. The whole variable domain, remainder taken from reference TRBV9 and TRBJ2-6, is DSGVTQTPKHLITATGQRVTLRCSPRSGDLSVYWYQQSLDQGLQFLIQYYNGEERAKGNILERFSAQQFPDLHSELNLSSLELGDSALYFCASSASGDRGRRGANVLTFGAGSRLTVL.

The chain uses TRBV6-5 and TRBJ1-3, with D hard to call. Germline V gene data show CDR1 as MNHEY and CDR2 as SVGAGI. The ends were cut back, 5 bases at V and 4 bases at J, with 9 bases in the middle. The CDR3 is 13 residues long. The CDR3 coding sequence is TGTGCCAGCAGTCGCAGCTCGGGAAACACCATATATTTT. Translated: CASSRSSGNTIYF.

The chain combines TRBV11-3 with TRBJ1-1, with D possibly TRBD1 on 5 matching bases. Germline-derived CDR1 and CDR2 are SGHNT and YENEEA. V was trimmed by 3 bases and J by 7 bases, leaving 12 bases between them. The CDR3 has 13 residues. This chain's CDR3 is CASSFGRGGEAFF. CDR3 sequence (DNA): TGTGCCAGCAGCTTCGGTCGGGGGGGTGAAGCTTTCTTT.

The chain uses TRBV7-2 and TRBJ1-1; D gene ambiguous. This CDR3 comprises 11 residues. CDR1 SGHTA and CDR2 FQGNSA come from the germline V gene. Trimming removed 5 bases at V and 8 bases at J, with 9 bases between. The CDR3 loop is CASSPQIEAFF. The CDR3 DNA is TGTGCCAGCAGCCCACAGATCGAAGCTTTCTTT. Full variable domain (rest looked up from reference TRBV7-2 and TRBJ1-1): GAGVSQSPSNKVTEKGKDVELRCDPISGHTALYWYRQSLGQGLEFLIYFQGNSAPDKSGLPSDRFSAERTGGSVSTLTIQRTQQEDSAVYLCASSPQIEAFFGQGTRLTVV.

J is TRBJ1-1 and V is TRBV27; TRBD1 agrees at 7 bases. V was clipped by 3 bases and J by 10 bases; unmatched bases: 14. The CDR3 consists of 15 residues. Germline V CDR1 and CDR2: MNHEY, SMNVEV (reference sequence). For the CDR3, the DNA is TGTGCCAGCAGTTTGGTACAGGGGAAGGGGGCCGGAGCTTTCTTT. It yields the protein CASSLVQGKGAGAFF.

This clone was seen more than once but under ten times. The J gene is TRBJ1-2, the V gene TRBV30; D possibly corresponds to TRBD1 (5 bases). Trimming left V 2 bases short and J 2 bases short, with 15 bases between. This CDR3 comprises 15 residues. Germline V CDR1 and CDR2: GTSNPN, SVGIG (reference sequence). The CDR3 bases are TGTGCCTGGAGTCGGGACCGCGCTTTCAACTATGGCTACACCTTC. It translates to CAWSRDRAFNYGYTF.